This T cell receptor beta chain appears in the sequencing data of a study of Graves' ophthalmopathy and Graves' hyperthyroidism. Germline loops: CDR1 LGHNT, CDR2 FRNRAP. V was trimmed by 1 base and J by 3 bases, leaving 6 bases between them. CDR3 length equals 13 residues. The TCR beta CDR3 regions underwent amplification from RNA transcripts. HTBI primers were used in a first-round RT-PCR, which preceded a second-round multiplex PCR. MiXCR, applied by TCRdb to the multiplex PCR reads, yields one record per CDR3 protein. The sample contains 150,000 to 200,000 distinct CDR3 sequences, around 40% of which appear only once.

Sequenced input: peripheral blood. The sequence came from a man between 25 and 39 years old with Graves' ophthalmopathy. The chain combines TRBV12-5 with TRBJ2-5, with D hard to call. DNA for the CDR3: TGTGCTAGTGGTTTGGGCTTAGAAGAGACCCAGTACTTC. Amino acids: CASGLGLEETQYF.